Below are 18 T cell receptor beta chains sequenced from a single sample in a study of OX40 agonist ivuxolimab in advanced cancers. Libraries were prepared by immunoSEQ multiplex PCR; TCRdb keeps only in-frame clonotypes and omits some of them. The table has 57,000 or so clones, over 90% seen once. The input for sequencing was CD4+ or CD8+ T cells sorted from blood, taken in a trial of the OX40 agonist ivuxolimab. The origin of the receptors is an adult with an advanced solid tumor such as melanoma, head and neck, liver or kidney cancer.

The CDR3 sequence: CASTLLRPGLAGGYEQYF. Written as DNA, the CDR3 is TGTGCCAGCACCCTTTTGCGCCCAGGACTAGCGGGAGGTTACGAGCAGTACTTC. The rearrangement links TRBV28 to TRBJ2-7, with 14 bases fitting TRBD2. V lost 7 bases, J lost 4 bases, and 15 bases stayed unmatched. Germline V gives CDR1 MDHEN, CDR2 SYDVKM. The CDR3 totals 18 residues.

The chain uses TRBV19 and TRBJ1-5; D might be TRBD1 (5 bases). V lost 11 bases, J lost 8 bases, and 10 bases lay in between. The CDR3 length is 10 residues. The germline V gene has CDR1 LNHDA and CDR2 SQIVND (reference sequence). CDR3 coding DNA: TGTGCCTCCGGGGGGGAGCCCCAGCATTTT. Translated: CASGGEPQHF.

The chain is built from TRBV7-6 and TRBJ2-5; D not resolved. The CDR3 length is 14 residues. The V gene's germline CDR1 is SGHVS and CDR2 FNYEAQ. V was shortened by 1 base and J by 5 bases, with 11 bases between the two germline ends. DNA of the CDR3: TGTGCCAGCAGCTTAGTAGGGATTGGGGAGACCCAGTACTTC. It is translated as CASSLVGIGETQYF. The whole variable domain, filled in from reference TRBV7-6 and TRBJ2-5, reads GAGVSQSPRYKVTKRGQDVALRCDPISGHVSLYWYRQALGQGPEFLTYFNYEAQQDKSGLPNDRFSAERPEGSISTLTIQRTEQRDSAMYRCASSLVGIGETQYFGPGTRLLVL.

The J gene is TRBJ2-7, the V gene TRBV9, with 12 bases aligning to TRBD2. With 0 bases clipped from V and 6 bases from J, the junction kept 4 bases outside the gene matches. The CDR3 loop spans 15 amino acids. CDR1 and CDR2 from the germline V gene are SGDLS and YYNGEE. CDR3 protein: CASSVGLAGVAEQYF. The CDR3 DNA reads TGTGCCAGCAGCGTAGGACTAGCGGGAGTAGCCGAGCAGTACTTC.

This clone was observed a few times. The genes are TRBV27 and TRBJ1-5; no firm D call. This CDR3 contains 15 residues. The germline V and J ends were trimmed by 6 bases and 4 bases, with 16 bases remaining between them. CDR1 and CDR2 from the germline V gene are MNHEY and SMNVEV (reference sequence). CDR3 sequence (DNA): TGTGCCAGCAGCTCCGTTCCACCTAGTAATCAGCCCCAGCATTTT. Its translation is CASSSVPPSNQPQHF.

This sequence joins TRBV25-1 and TRBJ2-7; tentative D call: TRBD2 (7 bases). From germline, CDR1 is MGHDK and CDR2 SYGVNS. V shed 1 base and J shed 5 bases, with 12 bases lying between them. The CDR3 spans 14 residues. The CDR3 reads CASSEWGGRHEQYF. CDR3 nucleotide sequence: TGTGCCAGCAGTGAATGGGGGGGGCGTCACGAGCAGTACTTC.

This rearrangement joins TRBV2 to TRBJ1-4; D possibly corresponds to TRBD1 (6 bases). The CDR3 sequence is 14 residues long. Germline CDR1 is SNHLY and CDR2 is FYNNEI. V shed 3 bases and J shed 8 bases, with 13 bases lying between them. This chain's CDR3 is CASSELGAQEKLFF. For the CDR3, the DNA is TGTGCCAGCAGTGAGTTGGGGGCACAGGAAAAACTGTTTTTT.

This chain links TRBV13 with TRBJ2-2, with 7 nucleotides matching TRBD2. V shed 4 bases, J shed 1 base, and the junction held 0 bases outside the gene matches. CDR3 length equals 14 residues. Germline V CDR1 and CDR2: PRHDT, FYEKMQ (reference sequence). The CDR3 nucleotides are TGTGCCAGCAGCTCTAGCGGGAACACCGGGGAGCTGTTTTTT. Translation: CASSSSGNTGELFF.

The chain carries TRBV19 and TRBJ1-4, with unresolved D. The length of the CDR3 is 15 residues. Germline CDR1 reads LNHDA; CDR2 reads SQIVND (reference sequence). V lost 8 bases and J 3 bases, leaving 16 bases between the germline ends. In nucleotides, the CDR3 is TGTGCCAGTGGAAGGTACCTCCAGGCTAATGAAAAACTGTTTTTT. This codes for CASGRYLQANEKLFF.

This clone has more than one count but fewer than ten. This sequence joins TRBV7-6 and TRBJ2-1, with TRBD2 matching 12 bases. CDR1 and CDR2 from the germline V gene are SGHVS and FNYEAQ. This CDR3 is built from 18 residues. Unmatched junction bases numbered 12, after V lost 3 bases and J lost 6 bases. CDR3 in amino acids: CASSFSPLTSGSLNEQFF. CDR3 sequence (DNA): TGTGCCAGCAGCTTTAGCCCCTTGACTAGCGGGAGTCTCAATGAGCAGTTCTTC. Full variable domain (outside the CDR3, taken from reference TRBV7-6 and TRBJ2-1): GAGVSQSPRYKVTKRGQDVALRCDPISGHVSLYWYRQALGQGPEFLTYFNYEAQQDKSGLPNDRFSAERPEGSISTLTIQRTEQRDSAMYRCASSFSPLTSGSLNEQFFGPGTRLTVL.

The genes are TRBV27 and TRBJ1-1; TRBD1 might be the D (6 bases). V lost 3 bases and J lost 4, with 12 bases in between. Germline CDR1 and CDR2: MNHEY and SMNVEV (reference sequence). CDR3 length equals 14 residues. CDR3 bases: TGTGCCAGCAGTTTGGGGCAGGGGAGCACTGAAGCTTTCTTT. Protein sequence: CASSLGQGSTEAFF.

The V call is TRBV11-2, the J call TRBJ2-3; the match to TRBD1 covers 8 bases. Per germline, CDR1 SGHAT and CDR2 FQNNGV. With 5 bases clipped from V and 3 bases from J, the junction kept 7 bases outside the gene matches. The length of the CDR3 is 15 residues. As DNA, the CDR3 is TGTGCCAGCAGCCCGACAGGGGTCCGGACAGATACGCAGTATTTT. Protein sequence: CASSPTGVRTDTQYF.

V gene TRBV7-9 combines with J gene TRBJ2-7; D is unresolved. The V end was cut by 5 bases, the J end by 7 bases, with 6 bases between. Germline CDR1 SEHNR, CDR2 FQNEAQ (reference sequence). The CDR3 length is 10 residues. The CDR3 sequence is CASSLQEQYF. The CDR3 nucleotides are TGTGCCAGCAGCCTCCAGGAGCAGTACTTC.

This chain connects TRBV27 to TRBJ2-1, with D possibly matching TRBD2 (6 bases). This CDR3 contains 15 residues. The ends were cut back, 2 bases at V and 5 bases at J, with 13 bases in the middle. From germline, CDR1 is MNHEY and CDR2 SMNVEV (reference sequence). For the CDR3, the DNA is TGTGCCAGCAGTTTACCGCGCGGGATTGACAATGAGCAGTTCTTC. Its protein product is CASSLPRGIDNEQFF.

The CDR3, as DNA: TGTGCCAGCAGCTTCGGACTAGCGGGCTCCTACAATGAGCAGTTCTTC. It codes for CASSFGLAGSYNEQFF. The chain uses TRBV7-6 and TRBJ2-1, with 11 bases matching TRBD2. The trim removed 3 bases at V and 0 bases at J, leaving 1 base unmatched. CDR3 size: 16 residues. CDR1 and CDR2 from the germline V gene are SGHVS and FNYEAQ. The whole variable domain, remainder taken from reference TRBV7-6 and TRBJ2-1, is GAGVSQSPRYKVTKRGQDVALRCDPISGHVSLYWYRQALGQGPEFLTYFNYEAQQDKSGLPNDRFSAERPEGSISTLTIQRTEQRDSAMYRCASSFGLAGSYNEQFFGPGTRLTVL.

The chain has TRBV2 and TRBJ2-7; the D is unclear. V was cut by 8 bases and J by 1 base, with 9 bases left in between. There are 12 residues in the CDR3. Germline CDR1 is SNHLY and CDR2 is FYNNEI. CDR3 loop: CASLGRSYEQYF. In DNA form, the CDR3 reads TGTGCCAGCCTTGGCAGATCCTACGAGCAGTACTTC.

The gene calls are TRBV29-1 and TRBJ2-3; 7 bases match TRBD1. The J segment lost 0 bases and the V segment lost 6 bases, leaving 12 bases of the junction unmatched. Per germline, CDR1 SQVTM and CDR2 ANQGSEA. The CDR3 has 16 amino acids. The CDR3 region has the DNA TGCAGCGTGCCCTCCTACCGGGACAGTAGCACAGATACGCAGTATTTT. Its protein product is CSVPSYRDSSTDTQYF.

This clone was detected only once. J is TRBJ2-1 and V is TRBV7-9; 8 nucleotides match TRBD2. Per the germline V gene, CDR1 is SEHNR and CDR2 is FQNEAQ (reference sequence). V gave up 5 bases and J gave up 4 bases; unmatched junction bases: 7. CDR3 length: 15 residues. Here the CDR3 DNA reads TGTGCCAGCAGCCCTACTAGCGGAGCATACAATGAGCAGTTCTTC. This encodes CASSPTSGAYNEQFF.